These 2 T cell receptor beta chains came from one sample sequenced in a study of blood T cell repertoires in COVID-19. Generated by immunoSEQ multiplex PCR, the TCRdb table keeps only in-frame clones and is missing some. This sample has about 400,000 clones, with 88% found just once. What was sequenced was PBMCs or T cells enriched from blood (not recorded which). The receptor set was obtained from a woman aged 40-49 years with acute COVID-19.

The gene calls are TRBV19 and TRBJ1-3; no definite D call. V was pared by 4 bases and J by 3 bases, with 10 bases between. CDR1 is LNHDA, CDR2 SQIVND, per germline (reference sequence). The CDR3 spans 14 residues. The CDR3 region has the DNA TGTGCCAGTAGTACTCTCAGGTTTGGAAACACCATATATTTT. Translating gives CASSTLRFGNTIYF.

The V gene is TRBV6-1, the J gene TRBJ1-1, with TRBD1 as a possible D gene (5 bases). Germline CDR1 MNHNS, CDR2 SASEGT. Trimming pared 5 bases from V and 3 bases from J, leaving 10 bases between. CDR3 size: 13 residues. CDR3: CASSLLGDTEAFF. The CDR3 bases are TGTGCCAGCAGTTTATTAGGGGACACTGAAGCTTTCTTT.